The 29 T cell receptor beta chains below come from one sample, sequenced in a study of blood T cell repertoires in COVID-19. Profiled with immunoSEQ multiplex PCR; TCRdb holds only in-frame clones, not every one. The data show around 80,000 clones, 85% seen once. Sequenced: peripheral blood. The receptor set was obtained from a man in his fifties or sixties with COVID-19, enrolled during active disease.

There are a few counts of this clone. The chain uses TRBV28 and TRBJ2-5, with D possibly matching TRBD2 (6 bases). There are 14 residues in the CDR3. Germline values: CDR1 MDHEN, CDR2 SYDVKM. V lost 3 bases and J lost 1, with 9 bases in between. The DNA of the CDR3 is TGTGCCAGCAGTTTTGGGGGGAGCCAAGAGACCCAGTACTTC. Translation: CASSFGGSQETQYF.

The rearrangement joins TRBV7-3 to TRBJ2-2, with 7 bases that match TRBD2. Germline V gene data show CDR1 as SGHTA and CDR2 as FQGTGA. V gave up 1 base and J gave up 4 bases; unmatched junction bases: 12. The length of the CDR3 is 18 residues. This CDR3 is CASSLRALGAGSTGELFF. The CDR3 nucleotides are TGTGCCAGCAGCTTAAGGGCGCTGGGAGCGGGAAGCACCGGGGAGCTGTTTTTT.

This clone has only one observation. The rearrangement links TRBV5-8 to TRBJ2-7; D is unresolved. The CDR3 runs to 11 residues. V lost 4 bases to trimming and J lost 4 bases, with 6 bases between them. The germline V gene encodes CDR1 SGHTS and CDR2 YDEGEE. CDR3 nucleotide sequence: TGTGCCAGCAGCCACTTATACGAGCAGTACTTC. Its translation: CASSHLYEQYF.

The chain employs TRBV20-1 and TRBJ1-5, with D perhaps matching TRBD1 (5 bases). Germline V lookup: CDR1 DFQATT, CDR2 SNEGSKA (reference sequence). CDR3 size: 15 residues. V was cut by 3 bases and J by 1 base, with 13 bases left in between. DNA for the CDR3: TGCAGTGCTAGTCAGGGCACCCCCAGCAATCAGCCCCAGCATTTT. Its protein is CSASQGTPSNQPQHF.

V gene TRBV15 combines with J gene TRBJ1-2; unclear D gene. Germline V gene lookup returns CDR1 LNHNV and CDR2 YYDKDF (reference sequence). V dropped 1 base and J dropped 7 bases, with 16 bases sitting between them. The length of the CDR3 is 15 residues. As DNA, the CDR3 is TGTGCCACCAGCAGAGGATCAGGAACCAACGCTGGCTACACCTTC. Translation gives CATSRGSGTNAGYTF. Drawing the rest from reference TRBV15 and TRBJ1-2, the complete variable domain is DAMVIQNPRYQVTQFGKPVTLSCSQTLNHNVMYWYQQKSSQAPKLLFHYYDKDFNNEADTPDNFQSRRPNTSFCFLDIRSPGLGDTAMYLCATSRGSGTNAGYTFGSGTRLTVV.

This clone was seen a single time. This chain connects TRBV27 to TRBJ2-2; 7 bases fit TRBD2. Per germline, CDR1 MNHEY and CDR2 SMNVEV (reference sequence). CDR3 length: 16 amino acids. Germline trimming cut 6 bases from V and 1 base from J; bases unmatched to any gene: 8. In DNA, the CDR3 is TGTGCCAGCAGGGGAGGACTAGTCGGGAACACCGGGGAGCTGTTTTTT. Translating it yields CASRGGLVGNTGELFF.

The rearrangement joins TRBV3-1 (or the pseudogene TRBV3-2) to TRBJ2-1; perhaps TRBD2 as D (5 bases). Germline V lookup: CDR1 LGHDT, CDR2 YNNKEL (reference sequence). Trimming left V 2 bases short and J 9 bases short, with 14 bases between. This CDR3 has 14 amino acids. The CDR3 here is CASSQFSGWGEQFF. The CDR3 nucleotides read TGTGCCAGCAGCCAATTCTCGGGGTGGGGTGAGCAGTTCTTC.

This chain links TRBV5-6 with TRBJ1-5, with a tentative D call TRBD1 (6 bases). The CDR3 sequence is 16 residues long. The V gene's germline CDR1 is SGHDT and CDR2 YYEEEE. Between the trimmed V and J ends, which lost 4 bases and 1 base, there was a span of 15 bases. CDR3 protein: CASSVSGVPSNQPQHF. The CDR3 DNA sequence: TGTGCCAGCAGCGTCTCAGGGGTCCCGAGCAATCAGCCCCAGCATTTT.

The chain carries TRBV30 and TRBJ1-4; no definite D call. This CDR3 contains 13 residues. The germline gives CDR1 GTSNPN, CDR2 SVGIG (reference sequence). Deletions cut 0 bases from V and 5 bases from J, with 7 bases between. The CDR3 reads CAWSVDGNEKLFF. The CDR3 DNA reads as TGTGCCTGGAGTGTAGACGGGAATGAAAAACTGTTTTTT.

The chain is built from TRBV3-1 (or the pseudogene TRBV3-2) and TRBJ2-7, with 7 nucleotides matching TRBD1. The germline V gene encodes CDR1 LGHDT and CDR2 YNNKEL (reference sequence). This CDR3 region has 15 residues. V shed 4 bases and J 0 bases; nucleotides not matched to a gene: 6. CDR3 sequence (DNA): TGTGCCAGCAGCCGTTACGGACAGGCCTCCTACGAGCAGTACTTC. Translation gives CASSRYGQASYEQYF.

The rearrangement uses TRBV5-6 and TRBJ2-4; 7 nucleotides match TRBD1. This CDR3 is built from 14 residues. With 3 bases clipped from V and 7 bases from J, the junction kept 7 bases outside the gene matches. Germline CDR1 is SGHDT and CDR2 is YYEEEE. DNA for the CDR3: TGTGCCAGCAGCTGGACAGGCCACGGGAACATTCAGTACTTC. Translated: CASSWTGHGNIQYF.

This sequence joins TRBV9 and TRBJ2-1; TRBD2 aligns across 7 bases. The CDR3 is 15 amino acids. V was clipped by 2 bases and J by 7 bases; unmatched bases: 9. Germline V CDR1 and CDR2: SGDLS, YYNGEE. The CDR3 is CASSVVAGVWNEQFF. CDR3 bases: TGTGCCAGCAGCGTTGTGGCGGGAGTCTGGAATGAGCAGTTCTTC.

Written as DNA, the CDR3 is TGTGCCAGTAGTCAGGGAAAAGCTGAAGCTTTCTTT. This gives the protein CASSQGKAEAFF. The rearrangement uses TRBV19 and TRBJ1-1, with D perhaps TRBD1 (5 bases). CDR1 LNHDA and CDR2 SQIVND come from the germline V gene (reference sequence). The CDR3 has 12 amino acids. V lost 5 bases and J lost 6, with 10 bases in between. The variable domain in full, completed from reference TRBV19 and TRBJ1-1, reads DGGITQSPKYLFRKEGQNVTLSCEQNLNHDAMYWYRQDPGQGLRLIYYSQIVNDFQKGDIAEGYSVSREKKESFPLTVTSAQKNPTAFYLCASSQGKAEAFFGQGTRLTVV.

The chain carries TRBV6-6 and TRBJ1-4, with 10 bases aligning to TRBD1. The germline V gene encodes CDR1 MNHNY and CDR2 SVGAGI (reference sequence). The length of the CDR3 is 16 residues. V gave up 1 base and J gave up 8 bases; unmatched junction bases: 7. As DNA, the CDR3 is TGTGCCAGCAGTTACTTAGTAGGGACAGGGGTCGAAAAACTGTTTTTT. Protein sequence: CASSYLVGTGVEKLFF.

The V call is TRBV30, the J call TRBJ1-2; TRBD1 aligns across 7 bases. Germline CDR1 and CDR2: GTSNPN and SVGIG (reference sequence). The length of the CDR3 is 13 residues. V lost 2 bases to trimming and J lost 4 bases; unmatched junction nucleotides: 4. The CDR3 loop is CAWSMGQIYGYTF. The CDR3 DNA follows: TGTGCCTGGAGTATGGGACAGATCTATGGCTACACCTTC. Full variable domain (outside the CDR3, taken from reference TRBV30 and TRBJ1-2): SQTIHQWPATLVQPVGSPLSLECTVEGTSNPNLYWYRQAAGRGLQLLFYSVGIGQISSEVPQNLSASRPQDRQFILSSKKLLLSDSGFYLCAWSMGQIYGYTFGSGTRLTVV.

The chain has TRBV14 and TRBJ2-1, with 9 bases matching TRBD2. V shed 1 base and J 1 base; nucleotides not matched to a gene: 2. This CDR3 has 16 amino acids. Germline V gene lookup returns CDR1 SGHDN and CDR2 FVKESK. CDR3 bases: TGTGCCAGCAGCCAAGTCGCGGGAGGGTCCTACAATGAGCAGTTCTTC. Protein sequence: CASSQVAGGSYNEQFF.

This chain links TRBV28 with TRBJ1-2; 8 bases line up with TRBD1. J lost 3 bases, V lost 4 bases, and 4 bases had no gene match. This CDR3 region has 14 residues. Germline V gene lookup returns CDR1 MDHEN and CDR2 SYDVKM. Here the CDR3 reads CASSSGQGDYGYTF. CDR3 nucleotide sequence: TGTGCCAGCAGTTCCGGACAGGGAGACTATGGCTACACCTTC.

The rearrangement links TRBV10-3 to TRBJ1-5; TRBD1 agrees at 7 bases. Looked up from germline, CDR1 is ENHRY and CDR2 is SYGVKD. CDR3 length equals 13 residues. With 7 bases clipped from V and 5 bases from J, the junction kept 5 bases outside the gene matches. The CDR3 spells CAITGDRDQPQHF. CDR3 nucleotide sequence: TGTGCCATCACCGGGGACAGAGATCAGCCCCAGCATTTT.

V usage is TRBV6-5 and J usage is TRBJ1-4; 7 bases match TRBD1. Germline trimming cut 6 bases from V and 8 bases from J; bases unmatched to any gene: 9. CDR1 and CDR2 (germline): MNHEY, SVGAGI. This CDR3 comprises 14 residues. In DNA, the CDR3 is TGTGCCAGCAGCCGACAGGGTGGCAGCGAAAAACTGTTTTTT. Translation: CASSRQGGSEKLFF.

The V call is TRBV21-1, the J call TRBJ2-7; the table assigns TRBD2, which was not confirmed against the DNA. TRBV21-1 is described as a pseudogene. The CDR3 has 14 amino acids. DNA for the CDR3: TGTGCCAGCAGCTCTACGGGACTTATCTACGAGCAGTACTTC. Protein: CASSSTGLIYEQYF.

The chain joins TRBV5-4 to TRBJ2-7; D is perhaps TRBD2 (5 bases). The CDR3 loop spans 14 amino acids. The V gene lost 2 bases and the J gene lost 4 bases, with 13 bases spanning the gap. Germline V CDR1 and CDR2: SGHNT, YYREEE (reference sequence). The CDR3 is CASSFEGDRYEQYF. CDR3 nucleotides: TGTGCCAGCAGCTTTGAGGGAGATCGATACGAGCAGTACTTC.

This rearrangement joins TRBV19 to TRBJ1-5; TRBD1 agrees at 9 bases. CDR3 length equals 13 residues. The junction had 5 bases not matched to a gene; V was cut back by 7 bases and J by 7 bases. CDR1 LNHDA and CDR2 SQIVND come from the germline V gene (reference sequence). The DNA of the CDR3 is TGTGCCAGTAAGGACAGGGGAGAGCAGCCCCAGCATTTT. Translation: CASKDRGEQPQHF.

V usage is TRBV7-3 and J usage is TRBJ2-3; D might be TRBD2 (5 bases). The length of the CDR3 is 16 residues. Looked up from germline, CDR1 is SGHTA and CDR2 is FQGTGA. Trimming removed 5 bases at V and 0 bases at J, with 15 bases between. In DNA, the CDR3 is TGTGCCAGCAGCCCCGAGGGAGCGACTAGCACAGATACGCAGTATTTT. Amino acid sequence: CASSPEGATSTDTQYF.

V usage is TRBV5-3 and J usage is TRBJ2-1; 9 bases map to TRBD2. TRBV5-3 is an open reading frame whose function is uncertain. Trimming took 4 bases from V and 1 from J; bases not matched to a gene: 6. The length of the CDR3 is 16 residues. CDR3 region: CARSLPAGGSYNEQFF. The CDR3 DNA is TGTGCCAGAAGCCTCCCAGCGGGGGGATCCTACAATGAGCAGTTCTTC.

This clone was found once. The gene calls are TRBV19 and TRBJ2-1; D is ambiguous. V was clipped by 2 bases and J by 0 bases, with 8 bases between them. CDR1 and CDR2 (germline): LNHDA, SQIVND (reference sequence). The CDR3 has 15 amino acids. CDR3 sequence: CASSISGSSYNEQFF. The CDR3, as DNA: TGTGCCAGTAGTATATCGGGTAGCTCCTACAATGAGCAGTTCTTC.

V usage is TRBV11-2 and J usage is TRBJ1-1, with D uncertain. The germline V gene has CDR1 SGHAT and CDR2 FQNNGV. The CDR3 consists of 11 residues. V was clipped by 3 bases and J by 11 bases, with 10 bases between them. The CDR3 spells CASSFRRVAFF. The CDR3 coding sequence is TGTGCCAGCAGCTTCCGGAGGGTGGCTTTCTTT.

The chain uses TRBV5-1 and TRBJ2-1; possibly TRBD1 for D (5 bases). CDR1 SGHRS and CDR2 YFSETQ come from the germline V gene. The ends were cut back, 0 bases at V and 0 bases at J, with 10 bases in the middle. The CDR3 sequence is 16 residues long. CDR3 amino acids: CASSLGGSVSYNEQFF. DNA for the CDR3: TGCGCCAGCAGCTTGGGGGGCTCCGTCTCCTACAATGAGCAGTTCTTC.

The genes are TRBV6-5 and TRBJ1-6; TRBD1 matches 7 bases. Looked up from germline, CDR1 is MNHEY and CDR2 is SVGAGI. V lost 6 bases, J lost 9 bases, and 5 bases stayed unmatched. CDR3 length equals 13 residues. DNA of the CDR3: TGTGCCAGCAGGCAAGACAGGGTTTCACCCCTCCACTTT. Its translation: CASRQDRVSPLHF.

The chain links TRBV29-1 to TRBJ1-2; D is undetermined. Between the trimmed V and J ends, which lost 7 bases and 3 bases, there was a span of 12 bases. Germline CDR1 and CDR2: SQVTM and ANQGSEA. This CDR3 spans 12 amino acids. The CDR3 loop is CSAAGEDYGYTF. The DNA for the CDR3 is TGCAGCGCCGCTGGGGAGGACTATGGCTACACCTTC.